A single sample gave rise to the 28 T cell receptor beta chains below, sequenced in a study of cytomegalovirus exposure and HLA in healthy donors. The PCR made use of 60 Vbeta and 13 Jbeta primers. Clones were sequenced by immunoSEQ multiplex PCR, and TCRdb holds only the in-frame ones, with some missing. The sample includes roughly 150,000 clones, approximately 88% of them seen just once. The sequencing sample was made of PBMCs. These receptors all come from a woman under 30 in good health and CMV-seronegative.

This chain uses TRBV6-1 with TRBJ1-1, with D perhaps TRBD1 (5 bases). Per germline, CDR1 MNHNS and CDR2 SASEGT. Between the trimmed V and J ends, which lost 7 bases and 0 bases, there was a span of 15 bases. The CDR3 is made up of 15 amino acids. The CDR3 DNA reads TGTGCCAGCAATCTTAGGGAGGGGATGAACACTGAAGCTTTCTTT. Encoded protein: CASNLREGMNTEAFF.

This chain uses TRBV7-9 with TRBJ1-1; D perhaps matches TRBD1 (5 bases). This CDR3 comprises 16 residues. V was pared by 1 base and J by 2 bases, with 14 bases between. The germline gives CDR1 SEHNR, CDR2 FQNEAQ (reference sequence). CDR3 coding DNA: TGTGCCAGCAGCTTAGGTATAGGGGTACTAAACACTGAAGCTTTCTTT. Protein sequence: CASSLGIGVLNTEAFF.

V and J are TRBV7-2 and TRBJ2-1, with 7 bases lining up with TRBD2. Looked up from germline, CDR1 is SGHTA and CDR2 is FQGNSA. The CDR3 consists of 15 residues. Trimming at V came to 3 bases and at J to 0 bases, leaving 2 bases not matched to a gene. CDR3 region: CASSFRTSSYNEQFF. In DNA form, the CDR3 reads TGTGCCAGCAGCTTCCGGACTAGCTCCTACAATGAGCAGTTCTTC.

The chain links TRBV6-5 to TRBJ2-7; maybe TRBD2 (6 bases). Trimming took off 0 bases at V and 5 bases at J, with 14 bases between the two ends. Germline CDR1 is MNHEY and CDR2 is SVGAGI. The CDR3 length is 15 residues. The CDR3 region has the DNA TGTGCCAGCAGTTACTCGATGGGAGGAGGGAACGAGCAGTACTTC. Protein product: CASSYSMGGGNEQYF.

The V gene is TRBV2, the J gene TRBJ1-2; weak D call: TRBD1 (6 bases). The germline CDR1 and CDR2 sequences are SNHLY and FYNNEI. Between the trimmed V and J ends, which lost 6 bases and 5 bases, there was a span of 10 bases. This CDR3 spans 12 amino acids. The CDR3 DNA reads TGTGCCAGCAGCCTACAGGGATATGGCTACACCTTC. As protein: CASSLQGYGYTF. The full variable domain, with the rest looked up from reference TRBV2 and TRBJ1-2, is EPEVTQTPSHQVTQMGQEVILRCVPISNHLYFYWYRQILGQKVEFLVSFYNNEISEKSEIFDDQFSVERPDGSNFTLKIRSTKLEDSAMYFCASSLQGYGYTFGSGTRLTVV.

This sequence joins TRBV7-9 and TRBJ2-7; weak D call: TRBD2 (5 bases). The CDR3 contains 14 residues. In germline, CDR1 is SEHNR, CDR2 FQNEAQ (reference sequence). V lost 10 bases and J lost 2, with 18 bases in between. The CDR3 loop is CATTGSDGAYEQYF. For the CDR3, the DNA is TGTGCCACTACGGGGTCCGATGGGGCCTACGAGCAGTACTTC.

The chain recombines TRBV18 with TRBJ2-1; 9 bases line up with TRBD1. The CDR3 sequence is 14 residues long. Germline CDR1 reads KGHSH; CDR2 reads LQKENI. The V gene end was trimmed by 3 bases and the J gene end by 14 bases; junction bases not matched to a gene: 11. CDR3 nucleotide sequence: TGTGCCAGCTCACCCGCACCACTAGGACAGGGGAAGTTCTTC. Amino acids: CASSPAPLGQGKFF.

V is TRBV4-1 and J is TRBJ2-2; D not resolved. Germline V gives CDR1 MGHRA, CDR2 YSYEKL. The CDR3 contains 15 residues. V shed 0 bases and J shed 4 bases, with 9 bases lying between them. The CDR3 sequence is CASSQDPQATGELFF. CDR3 nucleotide sequence: TGCGCCAGCAGCCAAGATCCCCAGGCCACCGGGGAGCTGTTTTTT.

The V gene is TRBV6-5, the J gene TRBJ1-6; TRBD1 agrees at 7 bases. Germline V CDR1 and CDR2: MNHEY, SVGAGI. The junction had 7 bases not matched to a gene; V was cut back by 4 bases and J by 10 bases. The CDR3 has 14 residues. CDR3 coding DNA: TGTGCCAGCAGTTTCCGACAGGGAAGCTCACCCCTCCACTTT. The encoded protein is CASSFRQGSSPLHF.

The J gene is TRBJ1-2, the V gene TRBV7-9; tentatively, D is TRBD1 (5 bases). This CDR3 has 15 residues. Per germline, CDR1 SEHNR and CDR2 FQNEAQ (reference sequence). V lost 4 bases, J lost 2 bases, and 14 bases lay in between. The CDR3 region is CASSSATQGNYGYTF. CDR3 DNA: TGTGCCAGCAGCTCAGCTACCCAGGGCAACTATGGCTACACCTTC.

This clone was found a few times. The chain joins TRBV4-1 to TRBJ2-7; tentatively, D is TRBD2 (7 bases). The CDR3 contains 15 residues. Per the germline V gene, CDR1 is MGHRA and CDR2 is YSYEKL. Trimming removed 5 bases at V and 1 base at J, with 15 bases between. The CDR3 nucleotides are TGCGCCAGCAGCAAAGGGGGACTATGGTCCTACGAGCAGTACTTC. Its translation: CASSKGGLWSYEQYF.

With respect to this clone: Different DNA sequences within this sample yield the same CDR3. This chain connects TRBV20-1 to TRBJ2-5; D gene unclear. The V and J ends lost 3 bases and 2 bases respectively, with 4 bases between them. Germline-derived CDR1 and CDR2 are DFQATT and SNEGSKA (reference sequence). CDR3 length equals 11 residues. DNA of the CDR3: TGCAGTGCTAGCGGTCAAGAGACCCAGTACTTC. It is translated as CSASGQETQYF.

The rearrangement uses TRBV6-5 and TRBJ2-7, with no clear D. Germline V gene sequence: CDR1 MNHEY, CDR2 SVGAGI. The CDR3 runs 14 residues. The germline V and J ends were trimmed by 3 bases and 3 bases, with 12 bases remaining between them. As DNA, the CDR3 is TGTGCCAGCAGTTATGGGTACGGAGTCTACGAGCAGTACTTC. Protein: CASSYGYGVYEQYF.

The J gene is TRBJ2-3, the V gene TRBV7-3; possible D gene TRBD2, 5 bases. Trimming cost V 2 bases and J 3 bases, with 9 bases left between them. Germline CDR1 reads SGHTA; CDR2 reads FQGTGA. The length of the CDR3 is 14 residues. CDR3: CASSLASPTDTQYF. Written as DNA, the CDR3 is TGTGCCAGCAGCTTAGCTAGCCCTACAGATACGCAGTATTTT.

This chain links TRBV27 with TRBJ2-7, with a tentative D call TRBD1 (5 bases). This CDR3 region has 15 residues. The germline CDR1 and CDR2 sequences are MNHEY and SMNVEV (reference sequence). V dropped 6 bases and J dropped 0 bases, with 15 bases sitting between them. The CDR3 protein is CASRKPGSLSYEQYF. The CDR3 DNA follows: TGTGCCAGCAGAAAACCAGGGTCCCTCTCCTACGAGCAGTACTTC.

Of note for this clone: The CDR3 does not end in the conserved phenylalanine or tryptophan, so this is likely a read error. The DNA is left out, because the CDR3 cannot be placed on it with certainty; the CDR3 is given as TCRdb lists it. The chain combines TRBV27 with TRBJ1-1. From its first to its last residue, the CDR3 has 13 amino acids. From germline, CDR1 is MNHEY and CDR2 SMNVEV (reference sequence). The CDR3 is CASSLYYPEAFVL.

The chain combines TRBV7-6 with TRBJ2-5; D is possibly TRBD1 (5 bases). The DNA end favors TRBJ2-7, so the J call may be wrong. Germline CDR1 SGHVS, CDR2 FNYEAQ. CDR3 length equals 12 residues. The CDR3 bases are TGTGCCAGCAGCTTAGGGGGCGACGAGCAGTACTTC. This codes for CASSLGGDEQYF.

The genes are TRBV6-1 and TRBJ1-4; the D gene is possibly TRBD1 (5 bases). V was clipped by 3 bases and J by 7 bases, with 12 bases between them. Germline V gene lookup returns CDR1 MNHNS and CDR2 SASEGT. The CDR3 contains 14 residues. The CDR3 region has the DNA TGTGCCAGCAGTGACGGAAGGGGAGGTGAAAAACTGTTTTTT. Translation: CASSDGRGGEKLFF.

CDR3: CASSGPANTEAFF. Here the CDR3 DNA reads TGTGCCAGCAGTGGGCCAGCTAACACTGAAGCTTTCTTT. The chain joins TRBV28 to TRBJ1-1; D unresolved. The CDR3 is 13 amino acids. CDR1 and CDR2 from the germline V gene are MDHEN and SYDVKM. V shed 5 bases and J shed 2 bases, with 9 bases lying between them.

This chain uses TRBV28 with TRBJ1-1; D might be TRBD1 (5 bases). This CDR3 has 16 amino acids. V lost 1 base, J lost 1 base, and 13 bases lay in between. Germline CDR1 and CDR2: MDHEN and SYDVKM. The CDR3 is CASSLSDIVANTEAFF. In DNA form, the CDR3 reads TGTGCCAGCAGTTTATCGGACATAGTTGCGAACACTGAAGCTTTCTTT.

This rearrangement joins TRBV4-1 to TRBJ1-5; TRBD1 is a possible D gene (5 bases). This CDR3 is built from 15 residues. From germline, CDR1 is MGHRA and CDR2 YSYEKL. V lost 0 bases, J lost 6 bases, and 12 bases lay in between. DNA for the CDR3: TGCGCCAGCAGCCAAGAAGGCCAGGGATCTCAGCCCCAGCATTTT. Amino acid sequence: CASSQEGQGSQPQHF.

Details on this clone: This sample also contains other DNA sequences that code for the same CDR3. The genes are TRBV19 and TRBJ1-1, with D perhaps matching TRBD1 (5 bases). Trimming shortened V by 4 bases and J by 1 base, and 7 bases separated the two germline ends. The germline V gene has CDR1 LNHDA and CDR2 SQIVND (reference sequence). The CDR3 is 13 amino acids. The CDR3 coding sequence is TGTGCCAGTAGTAGAACAGGGAACACTGAAGCTTTCTTT. Translation gives CASSRTGNTEAFF. The entire variable domain, with the rest obtained from reference TRBV19 and TRBJ1-1, is as follows: DGGITQSPKYLFRKEGQNVTLSCEQNLNHDAMYWYRQDPGQGLRLIYYSQIVNDFQKGDIAEGYSVSREKKESFPLTVTSAQKNPTAFYLCASSRTGNTEAFFGQGTRLTVV.

This chain uses TRBV28 with TRBJ2-7, with 9 bases aligning to TRBD1. Trimming cost V 4 bases and J 3 bases; bases outside gene matches: 4. The germline V gene has CDR1 MDHEN and CDR2 SYDVKM. The CDR3 sequence is 14 residues long. The CDR3 DNA reads TGTGCCAGCAGTTGGGGACAGGGAATCTACGAGCAGTACTTC. It yields the protein CASSWGQGIYEQYF.

The rearrangement joins TRBV18 to TRBJ1-1; tentative D call: TRBD1 (5 bases). V was clipped by 3 bases and J by 0 bases, with 14 bases between them. CDR3 length equals 16 residues. Germline V gene lookup returns CDR1 KGHSH and CDR2 LQKENI. In nucleotides, the CDR3 is TGTGCCAGCTCACCCCTCCGGGGGGGGATGAACACTGAAGCTTTCTTT. It specifies CASSPLRGGMNTEAFF.

V gene TRBV25-1 combines with J gene TRBJ2-5; 8 nucleotides align to TRBD2. The CDR3 is made up of 13 amino acids. Germline CDR1 MGHDK, CDR2 SYGVNS. The trim removed 4 bases at V and 4 bases at J, leaving 2 bases unmatched. The CDR3 coding sequence is TGTGCCAGCAGTGTAGCGGGGACAGAGACCCAGTACTTC. It yields the protein CASSVAGTETQYF.

There are a few counts of this clone. This chain links TRBV2 with TRBJ2-2, with 7 bases aligning to TRBD1. Germline V lookup: CDR1 SNHLY, CDR2 FYNNEI. V was clipped by 4 bases and J by 2 bases; unmatched bases: 7. The CDR3 extends over 16 amino acids. CDR3 sequence: CASSGVTGLNTGELFF. For the CDR3, the DNA is TGTGCCAGCAGTGGTGTGACAGGGTTAAACACCGGGGAGCTGTTTTTT.

J is TRBJ2-1 and V is TRBV10-3; possibly TRBD2 for D (6 bases). The V end was cut by 10 bases, the J end by 5 bases, with 18 bases between. Germline V gene sequence: CDR1 ENHRY, CDR2 SYGVKD. CDR3 length equals 14 residues. The DNA of the CDR3 is TGTGCCACCCGCCAGGGACTCCTAAACAATGAGCAGTTCTTC. It yields the protein CATRQGLLNNEQFF.

The V call is TRBV5-1, the J call TRBJ1-4, with D possibly TRBD1 on 6 matching bases. Trimming cost V 0 bases and J 8 bases, with 14 bases left between them. The CDR3 contains 15 residues. Germline V gene data show CDR1 as SGHRS and CDR2 as YFSETQ. This chain's CDR3 is CASSLARDTGEKLFF. The CDR3 DNA reads TGCGCCAGCAGCTTGGCCCGGGACACCGGGGAAAAACTGTTTTTT.